This T cell receptor beta chain was obtained from a study of Ad26.COV2.S vaccination and SARS-CoV-2 variants. Study-level background: Recipients of Ad26.COV2.S got it intramuscularly, once or twice 56 days apart.

Using immunoSEQ multiplex PCR, the repertoire was profiled, and TCRdb retains in-frame clones only, with some absent. The data contain hundreds of thousands of clones, 87% of them seen just once; the ten biggest clones take up 3.4%. Treatment: roughly 18 received Ad26.COV2.S at low or high dose, single or two shots; several received placebo; per-sample allocation not given. The samples were gathered on day 63 after the first injection of vaccine or placebo. Per germline, CDR1 MGHRA and CDR2 YSYEKL. CDR3 length equals 15 residues. V dropped 4 bases and J dropped 6; count of bases not matched to a gene: 10.

The chain has TRBV4-1 and TRBJ1-2, with 8 bases identical to TRBD1. The starting material was peripheral blood, obtained in a trial of Ad26.COV2.S vaccine versus placebo. The receptor comes from a person aged 18-60 years who received the Ad26.COV2.S COVID-19 vaccine or a placebo. CDR3 loop: CASSRLTGEEDGYTF. The CDR3 DNA reads as TGCGCCAGCAGCCGACTGACAGGGGAGGAGGATGGCTACACCTTC.